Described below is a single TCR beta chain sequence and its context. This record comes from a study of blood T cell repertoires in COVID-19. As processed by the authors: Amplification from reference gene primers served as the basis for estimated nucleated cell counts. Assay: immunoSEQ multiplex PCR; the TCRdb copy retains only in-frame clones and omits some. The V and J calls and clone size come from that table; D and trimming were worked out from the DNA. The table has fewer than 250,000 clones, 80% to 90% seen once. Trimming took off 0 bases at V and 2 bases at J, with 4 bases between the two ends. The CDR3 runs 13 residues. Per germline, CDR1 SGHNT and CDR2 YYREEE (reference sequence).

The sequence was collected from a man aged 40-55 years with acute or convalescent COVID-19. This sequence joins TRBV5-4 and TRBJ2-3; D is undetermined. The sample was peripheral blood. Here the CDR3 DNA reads TGTGCCAGCAGCTTGGTATTCACAGATACGCAGTATTTT. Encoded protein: CASSLVFTDTQYF. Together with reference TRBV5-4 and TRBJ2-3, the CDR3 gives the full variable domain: ETGVTQSPTHLIKTRGQQVTLRCSSQSGHNTVSWYQQALGQGPQFIFQYYREEENGRGNFPPRFSGLQFPNYSSELNVNALELDDSALYLCASSLVFTDTQYFGPGTRLTVL.